This T cell receptor beta chain was sequenced in a study of cytomegalovirus exposure and HLA in healthy donors. Background on the study: An analysis done earlier identified about 100 million unique TCR beta sequences from about 179 million T cells. An early data release held 79 million or so unique TCRs from HLA-typed donors.

V was trimmed by 5 bases and J by 0 bases, leaving 7 bases between them. The germline CDR1 and CDR2 sequences are ENHRY and SYGVKD. This CDR3 contains 13 residues. Primers: 60 Vbeta forward and 13 Jbeta reverse. TCRdb keeps only in-frame clones here, not all; method: immunoSEQ multiplex PCR. The sample comprises roughly 150,000 clones, under 70% of which are singletons, and 10% rests with the top ten. The receptor was isolated from a man under 40 in good health and CMV-seropositive. Material for sequencing was PBMCs. The rearrangement links TRBV10-3 to TRBJ1-1; D gene unclear. The CDR3 region is CAISPGLNTEAFF. The CDR3 DNA is TGTGCCATCAGTCCCGGGTTGAACACTGAAGCTTTCTTT.